This T cell receptor beta chain was recovered during a study of shared clonotypes between healthy human individuals. Germline V gene sequence: CDR1 SGHAT, CDR2 FQDESV (reference sequence). The CDR3 runs to 18 residues. V was pared by 4 bases and J by 1 base, with 8 bases of the junction left unmatched. Data came from immunoSEQ multiplex PCR; TCRdb stores just in-frame clones and leaves some out. The sample consists of approximately 1,000,000 clones, around 78% of them appearing once. Sequencing was done on a sample of memory CD4+ T cells from PBMCs. Regarding subset: CD45RA-negative fraction. This chain joins TRBV11-1 and TRBJ2-6; 9 nucleotides line up with TRBD1. This clonotype was obtained from a man aged 18 to 30 in good health. Some clones in this sample may be carry-over from other donors' samples. As DNA, the CDR3 is TGTGCCAGCAGCTCCCGGGACAGGGTTTTTTCTGGGGCCAACGTCCTGACTTTC. Protein sequence: CASSSRDRVFSGANVLTF.